Presented here are 25 T cell receptor beta chains from one specimen sequenced in a study of T cell responses to AZD1222 COVID-19 vaccine. Using immunoSEQ multiplex PCR, the repertoire was profiled, and TCRdb retains in-frame clones only, with some absent. Here the sample spans 180,000 or so clones, 85% to 95% being singletons. The specimen comprised peripheral blood, sampled 28 days after the second dose of the MenACWY control vaccine. The receptors come from an adult who received the MenACWY meningococcal vaccine as a control.

The CDR3 coding sequence is TGCGCCAGCAGCCACGTCGGGACATCGGGGGTTAGTGAGCAGTTCTTC. It encodes CASSHVGTSGVSEQFF. V gene TRBV4-1 combines with J gene TRBJ2-1, with D perhaps matching TRBD1 or TRBD2 (6 bases each). The germline V gene encodes CDR1 MGHRA and CDR2 YSYEKL. Trimming stripped 3 bases from V and 9 bases from J, with 21 bases between. CDR3 length equals 16 residues.

The chain joins TRBV30 to TRBJ1-1; D is ambiguous. This CDR3 region has 14 residues. The germline V and J ends were trimmed by 2 bases and 9 bases, with 19 bases remaining between them. Germline values: CDR1 GTSNPN, CDR2 SVGIG (reference sequence). In DNA form, the CDR3 reads TGTGCCTGGAGTTCCCAGTCCCGGGTATCTCAAGCTTTCTTT. Its translation: CAWSSQSRVSQAFF.

V gene TRBV9 combines with J gene TRBJ2-3, with D tentatively TRBD1 (5 bases). The CDR3 is made up of 15 amino acids. Trimming took off 3 bases at V and 5 bases at J, with 16 bases between the two ends. Germline V gene data show CDR1 as SGDLS and CDR2 as YYNGEE. This CDR3 is CASSGTTGRGDTQYF. CDR3 in DNA: TGTGCCAGCAGCGGGACCACAGGAAGGGGAGATACGCAGTATTTT.

The chain couples TRBV19 to TRBJ1-6; a possible D gene is TRBD1 (5 bases). This CDR3 comprises 15 residues. Germline CDR1 and CDR2: LNHDA and SQIVND (reference sequence). Trimming cost V 0 bases and J 7 bases, with 10 bases left between them. The CDR3, as DNA: TGTGCCAGTAGTATAGAGGGGACTATAAATTCACCCCTCCACTTT. It translates to CASSIEGTINSPLHF.

The chain carries TRBV5-4 and TRBJ2-1; 7 bases agree with TRBD1. V shed 4 bases and J 2 bases; nucleotides not matched to a gene: 9. The length of the CDR3 is 16 residues. The V gene's germline CDR1 is SGHNT and CDR2 YYREEE (reference sequence). The DNA of the CDR3 is TGTGCCAGCAGCGGGGGACAGACTTTAACCTACAATGAGCAGTTCTTC. It encodes CASSGGQTLTYNEQFF.

The chain carries TRBV2 and TRBJ1-1; no firm D call. Per germline, CDR1 SNHLY and CDR2 FYNNEI. The CDR3 runs 12 residues. The germline V and J ends were trimmed by 5 bases and 0 bases, with 4 bases remaining between them. The CDR3 DNA reads TGTGCCAGCAGTTCCGTGAACACTGAAGCTTTCTTT. Translating gives CASSSVNTEAFF.

The chain employs TRBV5-4 and TRBJ1-4; no clear D gene. Germline assignment: CDR1 SGHNT and CDR2 YYREEE (reference sequence). The V gene lost 1 base and the J gene lost 8 bases, with 12 bases spanning the gap. The CDR3 covers 14 residues. CDR3 residues: CASSLNSGLEKLFF. In nucleotides, the CDR3 is TGTGCCAGCAGCTTGAACAGTGGGCTAGAAAAACTGTTTTTT.

The chain couples TRBV12-3 or TRBV12-4 to TRBJ1-5; no firm D call. V lost 6 bases and J lost 4, with 10 bases in between. The CDR3 contains 13 residues. CDR3 sequence reads: CASRPRDNQPQHF. The CDR3 nucleotides are TGTGCCAGCAGACCTCGGGATAATCAGCCCCAGCATTTT.

The rearrangement links TRBV7-9 to TRBJ1-2; weak D call: TRBD1 (5 bases). V was pared by 6 bases and J by 4 bases, with 18 bases between. In germline, CDR1 is SEHNR, CDR2 FQNEAQ (reference sequence). This CDR3 has 15 residues. The DNA for the CDR3 is TGTGCCAGCAGGAGGGACGGGGGTAGCCCCTATGGCTACACCTTC. Translating gives CASRRDGGSPYGYTF.

The chain has TRBV7-9 and TRBJ1-5; D possibly corresponds to TRBD1 (6 bases). V was pared by 1 base and J by 8 bases, with 15 bases between. This CDR3 comprises 15 residues. Germline loops: CDR1 SEHNR, CDR2 FQNEAQ (reference sequence). CDR3 in amino acids: CASSLGVQGREPQHF. CDR3 sequence (DNA): TGTGCCAGCAGCTTAGGAGTTCAGGGGAGGGAGCCCCAGCATTTT.

The chain joins TRBV2 to TRBJ2-3; no firm D call. CDR3 length: 13 amino acids. The germline V gene encodes CDR1 SNHLY and CDR2 FYNNEI. V was cut by 8 bases and J by 2 bases, with 11 bases left in between. In DNA form, the CDR3 reads TGTGCCAGCGGAAAGGAAAACACAGATACGCAGTATTTT. Translation gives CASGKENTDTQYF.

This clone was observed a few times. The rearrangement joins TRBV27 to TRBJ1-5, with TRBD1 matching over 7 bases. V lost 8 bases and J lost 1; bases outside the gene matches: 8. This CDR3 comprises 15 residues. Germline CDR1 reads MNHEY; CDR2 reads SMNVEV (reference sequence). The CDR3 region has the DNA TGTGCCAGCCGACAGGGATGGGCCAGCAATCAGCCCCAGCATTTT. It is translated as CASRQGWASNQPQHF.

The chain couples TRBV30 to TRBJ1-6; possible D gene TRBD1, 5 bases. Trimming pared 3 bases from V and 1 base from J, leaving 10 bases between. Germline V gives CDR1 GTSNPN, CDR2 SVGIG (reference sequence). The CDR3 spans 15 residues. As DNA, the CDR3 is TGTGCCTGGAGAGCTGAGGGGTCCTATAATTCACCCCTCCACTTT. Protein sequence: CAWRAEGSYNSPLHF.

This sequence joins TRBV4-3 and TRBJ1-2; 7 bases match TRBD1. V dropped 3 bases and J dropped 8; count of bases not matched to a gene: 6. The CDR3 sequence is 13 residues long. CDR1 is LGHNA, CDR2 YSLEER, per germline. DNA of the CDR3: TGCGCCAGCAGCCAGACAACAGGGGACGGCTACACCTTC. Its translation is CASSQTTGDGYTF.

V and J are TRBV5-4 and TRBJ2-7; 9 bases are a match to TRBD2. Per germline, CDR1 SGHNT and CDR2 YYREEE (reference sequence). V lost 4 bases to trimming and J lost 3 bases; unmatched junction nucleotides: 11. This CDR3 is 16 amino acids long. The chain's CDR3 is CASSPPPSGKNYEQYF. CDR3 in DNA: TGTGCCAGCAGCCCCCCCCCTAGCGGGAAGAACTACGAGCAGTACTTC.

The V gene is TRBV12-3 or TRBV12-4, the J gene TRBJ1-1; D gene unclear. There are 13 residues in the CDR3. Trimming removed 3 bases at V and 4 bases at J, with 9 bases between. CDR3 coding DNA: TGTGCCAGCAGTTTCTCAGGCCGCACTGAAGCTTTCTTT. It translates to CASSFSGRTEAFF.

J is TRBJ2-2 and V is TRBV2; possible D gene TRBD2, 5 bases. Germline CDR1 reads SNHLY; CDR2 reads FYNNEI. This CDR3 has 13 residues. V lost 3 bases and J 7 bases, leaving 9 bases between the germline ends. The DNA of the CDR3 is TGTGCCAGCAGTGACTTGGGAGTCGGGGAGCTGTTTTTT. The encoded protein is CASSDLGVGELFF.

The genes are TRBV6-1 and TRBJ1-2; D not certain. The germline CDR1 and CDR2 sequences are MNHNS and SASEGT. CDR3 length: 12 amino acids. V was shortened by 2 bases and J by 9 bases, with 10 bases between the two germline ends. The CDR3 loop reads CASSELTGSYTF. CDR3 in DNA: TGTGCCAGCAGTGAATTGACGGGAAGCTACACCTTC.

This rearrangement joins TRBV6-1 to TRBJ2-3, with 14 nucleotides matching TRBD2. V gave up 4 bases and J gave up 4 bases; unmatched junction bases: 10. Germline-derived CDR1 and CDR2 are MNHNS and SASEGT. This CDR3 is 18 amino acids long. The CDR3, as DNA: TGTGCCAGCAGTGGGACTAGCGGGGGGCGAAGGCTGTCAGATACGCAGTATTTT. It encodes CASSGTSGGRRLSDTQYF.

In DNA, the CDR3 is TGTGCCTGGAGTAAGGGGCGCAACTATGGCTACACCTTC. It specifies CAWSKGRNYGYTF. V is TRBV30 and J is TRBJ1-2; D might be TRBD1 (5 bases). CDR1 and CDR2 (germline): GTSNPN, SVGIG (reference sequence). The CDR3 totals 13 residues. Deletions cut 2 bases from V and 2 bases from J, with 9 bases between.

This clone was picked up one time. This specimen includes other DNA sequences encoding the same CDR3. V and J are TRBV18 and TRBJ1-2; D perhaps matches TRBD1 (5 bases). Trimming took 3 bases from V and 8 from J, leaving 13 bases between them. Per germline, CDR1 KGHSH and CDR2 LQKENI. The CDR3 contains 13 residues. The CDR3 is CASSPPSREGYTF. DNA for the CDR3: TGTGCCAGCTCACCGCCGTCCAGGGAAGGCTACACCTTC.

This chain connects TRBV11-2 to TRBJ1-2; maybe TRBD1 (5 bases). Germline CDR1 reads SGHAT; CDR2 reads FQNNGV. The CDR3 totals 12 residues. Between the trimmed V and J ends, which lost 2 bases and 8 bases, there was a span of 9 bases. CDR3 nucleotides: TGTGCCAGCAGCTTAACGAGGGGAGGCTACACCTTC. This gives the protein CASSLTRGGYTF.

The count of this clone is one. The chain combines TRBV5-1 with TRBJ1-3, with TRBD1 as a possible D gene (5 bases). Trimming removed 1 base from V and 0 bases from J, with 11 bases in between. Per the germline V gene, CDR1 is SGHRS and CDR2 is YFSETQ. CDR3 length equals 16 residues. CDR3 nucleotides: TGCGCCAGCAGCTTGACGGCCGGGGGCTCTGGAAACACCATATATTTT. Translated: CASSLTAGGSGNTIYF. The entire variable domain, with the rest obtained from reference TRBV5-1 and TRBJ1-3, is as follows: KAGVTQTPRYLIKTRGQQVTLSCSPISGHRSVSWYQQTPGQGLQFLFEYFSETQRNKGNFPGRFSGRQFSNSRSEMNVSTLELGDSALYLCASSLTAGGSGNTIYFGEGSWLTVV.

J is TRBJ2-1 and V is TRBV11-2, with a weak D call TRBD1 (5 bases). Trimming removed 2 bases from V and 8 bases from J, with 10 bases in between. Germline V gives CDR1 SGHAT, CDR2 FQNNGV. The length of the CDR3 is 13 residues. The CDR3 is CASSLFGRDEQFF. The DNA of the CDR3 is TGTGCCAGCAGCTTATTCGGCAGGGATGAGCAGTTCTTC.

The CDR3 sequence: CAWSAGHSSNQPQHF. CDR3 DNA sequence: TGTGCCTGGAGTGCGGGACACTCGAGCAATCAGCCCCAGCATTTT. The V and J genes are TRBV30 and TRBJ1-5; tentative D call: TRBD1 (6 bases). The V end was cut by 1 base, the J end by 1 base, with 11 bases between. Germline V gives CDR1 GTSNPN, CDR2 SVGIG (reference sequence). The CDR3 spans 15 residues. The full variable domain, its missing parts supplied by reference TRBV30 and TRBJ1-5, is SQTIHQWPATLVQPVGSPLSLECTVEGTSNPNLYWYRQAAGRGLQLLFYSVGIGQISSEVPQNLSASRPQDRQFILSSKKLLLSDSGFYLCAWSAGHSSNQPQHFGDGTRLSIL.